Below are 14 T cell receptor beta chains sequenced from a single sample in a study of blood T cell repertoires in COVID-19 (dated by TCRdb to the early 2020s). Receptors were amplified or captured by the immunoSEQ multiplex PCR assay. TCRdb carries this immuneACCESS record with in-frame sequences only. Its versions omit some clonotypes, under half of them owing to an unresolved V gene in the studies checked, with the rest unexplained. Counted in this sample were 100,000 to 150,000 clones; approximately 80% of them appeared once. The top ten clonotypes cover approximately 10% of the sample. The sample comprised peripheral blood. The receptor source for this set is a man in his sixties with acute or convalescent COVID-19.

This clone was observed a single time. This chain connects TRBV11-2 to TRBJ1-6; D gene ambiguous. Trimming left V 0 bases short and J 13 bases short, with 7 bases between. The CDR3 is 12 amino acids. Germline loops: CDR1 SGHAT, CDR2 FQNNGV. The CDR3 coding sequence is TGTGCCAGCAGCTTAGATCGGCGGCCCCTCCACTTT. Translated: CASSLDRRPLHF.

This sequence joins TRBV18 and TRBJ1-2; TRBD1 aligns across 12 bases. The germline CDR1 and CDR2 sequences are KGHSH and LQKENI. This CDR3 has 14 residues. Trimming removed 2 bases from V and 8 bases from J; junction bases left unmatched: 3. CDR3 in amino acids: CASSPGTGGEGYTF. The CDR3 DNA is TGTGCCAGCTCACCAGGGACAGGGGGCGAGGGCTACACCTTC.

The rearrangement joins TRBV4-1 to TRBJ2-7, with 14 bases that match TRBD2. The CDR3 is made up of 16 amino acids. Trimming removed 7 bases from V and 2 bases from J; junction bases left unmatched: 7. The germline V gene encodes CDR1 MGHRA and CDR2 YSYEKL. This chain's CDR3 is CASKATTSGRAYEQYF. In DNA, the CDR3 is TGCGCCAGCAAGGCCACGACTAGCGGGAGGGCCTACGAGCAGTACTTC.

This chain joins TRBV20-1 and TRBJ1-6; D possibly corresponds to TRBD1 (5 bases). The V and J ends lost 3 bases and 8 bases respectively, with 8 bases between them. CDR1 is DFQATT, CDR2 SNEGSKA, per germline (reference sequence). The CDR3 consists of 12 residues. The CDR3 bases are TGCAGTGCTAGTGGGGCAGATTCACCCCTCCACTTT. Protein sequence: CSASGADSPLHF.

The genes are TRBV3-1 (or the pseudogene TRBV3-2) and TRBJ1-5, with D unclear. From germline, CDR1 is LGHDT and CDR2 YNNKEL (reference sequence). V was cut by 4 bases and J by 4 bases, with 8 bases left in between. The CDR3 spans 13 residues. For the CDR3, the DNA is TGTGCCAGCAGCCTACAGCTAAATCAGCCCCAGCATTTT. Protein product: CASSLQLNQPQHF.

CDR3 amino acids: CASSRLGQGGEKLFF. DNA of the CDR3: TGCGCCAGCAGCCGCCTGGGACAGGGAGGAGAAAAACTGTTTTTT. The chain employs TRBV5-1 and TRBJ1-4, with 9 bases fitting TRBD1. Germline V gene sequence: CDR1 SGHRS, CDR2 YFSETQ. V lost 4 bases to trimming and J lost 8 bases; unmatched junction nucleotides: 9. The CDR3 extends over 15 amino acids. Full variable domain (rest looked up from reference TRBV5-1 and TRBJ1-4): KAGVTQTPRYLIKTRGQQVTLSCSPISGHRSVSWYQQTPGQGLQFLFEYFSETQRNKGNFPGRFSGRQFSNSRSEMNVSTLELGDSALYLCASSRLGQGGEKLFFGSGTQLSVL.

The chain joins TRBV4-2 to TRBJ2-3, with 8 bases aligning to TRBD2. In germline, CDR1 is LGHNA, CDR2 YNFKEQ. The CDR3 sequence is 17 residues long. The J segment lost 1 base and the V segment lost 4 bases, leaving 10 bases of the junction unmatched. The CDR3 bases are TGTGCCAGCAGCCCTATGGAGCGGGAGTCGGGCACAGATACGCAGTATTTT. As protein: CASSPMERESGTDTQYF.

This chain connects TRBV19 to TRBJ2-1; weak D call: TRBD1 (6 bases). Germline V gives CDR1 LNHDA, CDR2 SQIVND (reference sequence). With 5 bases removed from V and 5 bases from J, the gap between germline ends came to 16 bases. The CDR3 has 15 amino acids. This CDR3 is CASSLTGGPNNEQFF. Written as DNA, the CDR3 is TGTGCCAGTAGTCTGACAGGCGGACCGAACAATGAGCAGTTCTTC.

The chain employs TRBV5-1 and TRBJ1-1, with 8 positions matching TRBD1. Germline V lookup: CDR1 SGHRS, CDR2 YFSETQ. Unmatched junction bases numbered 12, after V lost 4 bases and J lost 4 bases. The CDR3 is made up of 16 amino acids. CDR3 sequence: CASSVGTGGVSTEAFF. CDR3 DNA: TGCGCCAGCAGCGTTGGGACAGGCGGGGTGAGCACTGAAGCTTTCTTT.

The rearrangement uses TRBV6-6 and TRBJ1-1, with D unclear. Germline CDR1 is MNHNY and CDR2 is SVGAGI (reference sequence). The CDR3 consists of 12 residues. V lost 7 bases, J lost 4 bases, and 10 bases lay in between. The CDR3 region has the DNA TGTGCCAGCACAAAGGGAGGCACTGAAGCTTTCTTT. It yields the protein CASTKGGTEAFF.

CDR3: CASSLIAGAKDTQYF. DNA of the CDR3: TGTGCCAGCAGTCTGATAGCGGGAGCCAAAGATACGCAGTATTTT. The V and J genes are TRBV6-5 and TRBJ2-3, with TRBD2 matching 9 bases. Germline CDR1 reads MNHEY; CDR2 reads SVGAGI. V trimming: 5 bases; J trimming: 5 bases; junction bases outside the gene matches: 8. The CDR3 runs 15 residues.

The chain recombines TRBV7-6 with TRBJ2-7; TRBD1 is a possible D gene (6 bases). The CDR3 consists of 15 residues. Germline V CDR1 and CDR2: SGHVS, FNYEAQ. Trimming shortened V by 0 bases and J by 2 bases, and 11 bases separated the two germline ends. For the CDR3, the DNA is TGTGCCAGCAGCTTAGCGCAGGGGCTGGCCTACGAGCAGTACTTC. Translation: CASSLAQGLAYEQYF. The full variable domain, rest sourced from reference TRBV7-6 and TRBJ2-7, is GAGVSQSPRYKVTKRGQDVALRCDPISGHVSLYWYRQALGQGPEFLTYFNYEAQQDKSGLPNDRFSAERPEGSISTLTIQRTEQRDSAMYRCASSLAQGLAYEQYFGPGTRLTVT.

This clone was observed once. The genes are TRBV6-2 or TRBV6-3 and TRBJ2-7, with TRBD2 as a possible D gene (5 bases). The CDR3 spans 15 residues. Germline CDR1 reads MNHEY; CDR2 reads SVGEGT. V lost 2 bases, J lost 5 bases, and 16 bases lay in between. CDR3 residues: CASSYASGRVNEQYF. The CDR3 bases are TGTGCCAGCAGTTACGCGTCGGGAAGGGTGAACGAGCAGTACTTC.

The J gene is TRBJ2-1, the V gene TRBV3-1 (or the pseudogene TRBV3-2); 8 positions agree with TRBD1. The V segment lost 4 bases and the J segment 12 bases; nucleotides outside the gene matches: 8. The V gene's germline CDR1 is LGHDT and CDR2 YNNKEL (reference sequence). There are 13 residues in the CDR3. Here the CDR3 reads CASSLPGGQGQFF. The CDR3 DNA reads TGTGCCAGCAGCCTCCCTGGTGGACAGGGGCAGTTCTTC.